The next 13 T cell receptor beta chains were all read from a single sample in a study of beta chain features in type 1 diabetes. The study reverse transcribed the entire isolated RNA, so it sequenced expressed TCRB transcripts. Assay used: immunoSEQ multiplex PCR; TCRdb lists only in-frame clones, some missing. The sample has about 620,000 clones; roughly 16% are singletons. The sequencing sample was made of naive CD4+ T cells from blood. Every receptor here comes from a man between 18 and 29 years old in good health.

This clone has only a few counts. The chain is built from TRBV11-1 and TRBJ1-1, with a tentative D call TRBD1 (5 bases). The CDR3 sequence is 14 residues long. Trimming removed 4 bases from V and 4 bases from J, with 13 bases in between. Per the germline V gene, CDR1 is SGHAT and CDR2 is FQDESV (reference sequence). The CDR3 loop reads CASSSKPGPTEAFF. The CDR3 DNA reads TGTGCCAGCAGCTCCAAGCCAGGGCCCACTGAAGCTTTCTTT.

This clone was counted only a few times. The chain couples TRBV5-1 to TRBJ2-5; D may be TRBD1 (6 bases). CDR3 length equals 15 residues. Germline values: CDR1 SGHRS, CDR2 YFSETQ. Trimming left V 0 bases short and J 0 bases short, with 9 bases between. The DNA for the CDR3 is TGCGCCAGCAGCTTGGGCCCAGGGGACCAAGAGACCCAGTACTTC. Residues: CASSLGPGDQETQYF.

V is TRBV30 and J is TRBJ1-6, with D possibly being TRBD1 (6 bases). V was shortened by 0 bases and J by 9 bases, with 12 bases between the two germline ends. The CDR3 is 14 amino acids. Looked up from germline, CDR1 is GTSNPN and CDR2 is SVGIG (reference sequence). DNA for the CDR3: TGTGCCTGGAGTGTACGGCAGGGGTCTTCACCCCTCCACTTT. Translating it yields CAWSVRQGSSPLHF.

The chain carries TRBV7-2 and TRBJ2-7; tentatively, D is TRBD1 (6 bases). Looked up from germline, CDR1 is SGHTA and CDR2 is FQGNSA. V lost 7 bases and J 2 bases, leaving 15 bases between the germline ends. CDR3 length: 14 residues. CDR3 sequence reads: CASNQMTGPYEQYF. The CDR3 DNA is TGTGCCAGCAACCAAATGACAGGACCCTACGAGCAGTACTTC. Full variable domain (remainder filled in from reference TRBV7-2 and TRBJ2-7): GAGVSQSPSNKVTEKGKDVELRCDPISGHTALYWYRQSLGQGLEFLIYFQGNSAPDKSGLPSDRFSAERTGGSVSTLTIQRTQQEDSAVYLCASNQMTGPYEQYFGPGTRLTVT.

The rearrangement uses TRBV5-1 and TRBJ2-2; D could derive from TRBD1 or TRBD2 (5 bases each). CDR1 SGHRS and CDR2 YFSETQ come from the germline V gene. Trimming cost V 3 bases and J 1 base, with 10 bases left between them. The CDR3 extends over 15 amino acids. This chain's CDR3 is CASSSGRWNTGELFF. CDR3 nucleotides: TGCGCCAGCAGCTCGGGGCGGTGGAACACCGGGGAGCTGTTTTTT.

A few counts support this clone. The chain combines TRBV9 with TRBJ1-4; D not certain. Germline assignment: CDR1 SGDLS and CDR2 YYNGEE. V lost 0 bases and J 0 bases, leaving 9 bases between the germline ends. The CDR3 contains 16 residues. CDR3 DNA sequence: TGTGCCAGCAGCGTAGGTCGGGGAACAACTAATGAAAAACTGTTTTTT. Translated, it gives CASSVGRGTTNEKLFF.

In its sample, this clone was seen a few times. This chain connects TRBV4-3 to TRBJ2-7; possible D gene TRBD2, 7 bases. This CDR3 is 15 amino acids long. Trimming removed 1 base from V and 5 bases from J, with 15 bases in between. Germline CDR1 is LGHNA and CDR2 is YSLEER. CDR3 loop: CASSQVAGARHEQYF. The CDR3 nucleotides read TGCGCCAGCAGCCAAGTGGCGGGGGCTCGGCACGAGCAGTACTTC.

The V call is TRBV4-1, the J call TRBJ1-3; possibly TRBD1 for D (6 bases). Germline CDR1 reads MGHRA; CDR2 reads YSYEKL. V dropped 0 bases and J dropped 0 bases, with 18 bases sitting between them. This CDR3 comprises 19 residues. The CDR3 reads CASSQDWGGGEFSGNTIYF. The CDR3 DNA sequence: TGCGCCAGCAGCCAAGATTGGGGCGGGGGCGAGTTCTCTGGAAACACCATATATTTT.

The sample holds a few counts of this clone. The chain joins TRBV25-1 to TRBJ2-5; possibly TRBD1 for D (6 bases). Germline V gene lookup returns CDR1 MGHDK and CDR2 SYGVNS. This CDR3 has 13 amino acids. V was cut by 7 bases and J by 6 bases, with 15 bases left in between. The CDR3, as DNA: TGTGCCAGCACCACAGGGAGTCCAAAGACCCAGTACTTC. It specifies CASTTGSPKTQYF.

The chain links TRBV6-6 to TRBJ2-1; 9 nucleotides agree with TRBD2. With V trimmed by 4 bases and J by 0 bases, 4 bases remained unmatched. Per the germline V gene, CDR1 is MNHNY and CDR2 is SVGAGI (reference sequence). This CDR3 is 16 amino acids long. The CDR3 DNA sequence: TGTGCCAGCAGTTTCCTAGCGGGGAGCTCCTACAATGAGCAGTTCTTC. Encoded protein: CASSFLAGSSYNEQFF.

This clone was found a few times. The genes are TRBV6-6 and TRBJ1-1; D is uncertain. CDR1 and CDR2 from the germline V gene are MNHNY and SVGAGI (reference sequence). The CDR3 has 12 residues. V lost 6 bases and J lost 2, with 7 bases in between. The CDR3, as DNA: TGTGCCAGCAGACAGTTCAACACTGAAGCTTTCTTT. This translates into CASRQFNTEAFF.

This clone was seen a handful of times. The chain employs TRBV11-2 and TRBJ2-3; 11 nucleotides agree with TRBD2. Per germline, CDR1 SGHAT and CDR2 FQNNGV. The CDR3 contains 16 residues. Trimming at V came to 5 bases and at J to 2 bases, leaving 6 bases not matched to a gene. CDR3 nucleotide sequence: TGTGCCAGCAGCCGCCGGACTAGCGGGTTCACAGATACGCAGTATTTT. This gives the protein CASSRRTSGFTDTQYF.

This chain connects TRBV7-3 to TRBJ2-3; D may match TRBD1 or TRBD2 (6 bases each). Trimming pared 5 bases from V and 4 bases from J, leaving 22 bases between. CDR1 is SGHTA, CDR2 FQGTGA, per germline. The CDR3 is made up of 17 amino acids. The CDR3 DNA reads TGTGCCAGCAGCCCAGGGTGGGGGGCCGTTAGCGCAGATACGCAGTATTTT. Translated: CASSPGWGAVSADTQYF.